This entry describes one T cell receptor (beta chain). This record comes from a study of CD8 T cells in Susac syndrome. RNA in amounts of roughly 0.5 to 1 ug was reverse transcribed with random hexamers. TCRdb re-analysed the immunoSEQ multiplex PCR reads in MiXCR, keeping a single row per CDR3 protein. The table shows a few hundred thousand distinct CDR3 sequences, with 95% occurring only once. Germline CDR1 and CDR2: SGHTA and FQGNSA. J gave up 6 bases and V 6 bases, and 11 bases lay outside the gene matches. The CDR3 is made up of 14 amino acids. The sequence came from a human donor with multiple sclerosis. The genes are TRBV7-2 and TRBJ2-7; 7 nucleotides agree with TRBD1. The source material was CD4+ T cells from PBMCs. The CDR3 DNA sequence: TGTGCCAGCAGTTTCGACAGGGCTCTAGTCGAGCAGTACTTC. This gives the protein CASSFDRALVEQYF.